The 7 T cell receptor beta chains given below trace back to one sample, sequenced in a study of cytomegalovirus exposure and HLA in healthy donors. PCR was performed using 60 Vbeta and 13 Jbeta primers. Sequencing used immunoSEQ multiplex PCR; TCRdb keeps in-frame clones, though not all of them. The sample contains over 75,000 clones, around 86% of which appear only once. Source material: PBMCs. These receptors all stem from a man under 40 in good health and CMV-seropositive.

The rearrangement uses TRBV6-6 and TRBJ2-3, with 10 bases that match TRBD2. Losses at the gene ends were 4 bases for V and 1 base for J; bases not matched to a gene: 5. Germline CDR1 and CDR2: MNHNY and SVGAGI (reference sequence). The CDR3 is made up of 16 amino acids. The CDR3 sequence is CASSSYSGRRTDTQYF. CDR3 coding DNA: TGTGCCAGCAGTTCCTATAGCGGGAGGCGCACAGATACGCAGTATTTT.

This chain joins TRBV4-1 and TRBJ2-7; tentatively, D is TRBD2 (5 bases). The V and J ends lost 5 bases and 5 bases respectively, with 16 bases between them. CDR3 length: 14 residues. Germline V lookup: CDR1 MGHRA, CDR2 YSYEKL. The CDR3, as DNA: TGCGCCAGCAGCTACGAGCCCACCGGGGACGAGCAGTACTTC. This translates into CASSYEPTGDEQYF.

J is TRBJ2-1 and V is TRBV2; 11 bases agree with TRBD2. V gave up 6 bases and J gave up 6 bases; unmatched junction bases: 7. The CDR3 sequence is 15 residues long. Germline V gives CDR1 SNHLY, CDR2 FYNNEI. DNA for the CDR3: TGTGCCAGCAGCTCCGGGACTAGCGGCTCCAATGAGCAGTTCTTC. It is translated as CASSSGTSGSNEQFF.

This chain links TRBV6-5 with TRBJ2-1, with D maybe TRBD2 (5 bases). Between the trimmed V and J ends, which lost 5 bases and 13 bases, there was a span of 15 bases. CDR1 and CDR2 from the germline V gene are MNHEY and SVGAGI. CDR3 length: 12 amino acids. In DNA form, the CDR3 reads TGTGCCAGCAGTGCACCGGGATCCGTTCAGTTCTTC. Its translation: CASSAPGSVQFF.

The chain combines TRBV5-1 with TRBJ2-5; 8 bases agree with TRBD1. V lost 4 bases to trimming and J lost 5 bases; unmatched junction nucleotides: 7. The CDR3 totals 14 residues. CDR1 and CDR2 from the germline V gene are SGHRS and YFSETQ. CDR3 in DNA: TGCGCCAGCAGCCTCATCGGACAGGGCGAGACCCAGTACTTC. It codes for CASSLIGQGETQYF.

The chain combines TRBV7-9 with TRBJ2-5; TRBD1 might be the D (5 bases). CDR1 and CDR2 from the germline V gene are SEHNR and FQNEAQ (reference sequence). The V gene lost 5 bases and the J gene lost 4 bases, with 14 bases spanning the gap. The CDR3 has 14 amino acids. The CDR3 is CASSPGNTRETQYF. DNA of the CDR3: TGTGCCAGCAGCCCAGGGAATACGCGAGAGACCCAGTACTTC.

This chain connects TRBV2 to TRBJ2-7; D is perhaps TRBD1 (6 bases). Per germline, CDR1 SNHLY and CDR2 FYNNEI. The CDR3 loop spans 17 amino acids. V was clipped by 2 bases and J by 6 bases, with 23 bases between them. This CDR3 is CASSETAGVGDLGEQYF. DNA for the CDR3: TGTGCCAGCAGTGAAACCGCAGGGGTGGGCGACTTGGGCGAGCAGTACTTC.